One sample yielded the 3 T cell receptor beta chains listed below, sequenced in a study of blood T cell repertoires in COVID-19. Measured with immunoSEQ multiplex PCR; TCRdb has only the in-frame clones, and not every one. The sample lists about 83,000 clones, roughly 86% occurring once. Sequenced material: peripheral blood. Receptors were obtained from a woman aged 80 or over in a cohort sampled during active or convalescent COVID-19.

This chain connects TRBV5-1 to TRBJ1-1; TRBD1 might be the D (5 bases). The CDR3 covers 14 residues. V gave up 1 base and J gave up 1 base, with 8 bases separating them. In germline, CDR1 is SGHRS, CDR2 YFSETQ. The DNA for the CDR3 is TGCGCCAGCAGCTTGACCGGACAGAACACTGAAGCTTTCTTT. Protein: CASSLTGQNTEAFF.

This chain links TRBV2 with TRBJ1-2; tentative D call: TRBD1 (5 bases). The germline CDR1 and CDR2 sequences are SNHLY and FYNNEI. The CDR3 loop spans 14 amino acids. V dropped 6 bases and J dropped 4 bases, with 15 bases sitting between them. CDR3 amino acids: CASRENGGSYGYTF. CDR3 nucleotide sequence: TGTGCCAGCAGAGAAAACGGGGGGTCCTATGGCTACACCTTC.

The chain has TRBV18 and TRBJ2-7; D is unclear. There are 13 residues in the CDR3. V was clipped by 3 bases and J by 4 bases, with 10 bases between them. The germline V gene encodes CDR1 KGHSH and CDR2 LQKENI. The CDR3 loop is CASSPTGTYEQYV. Written as DNA, the CDR3 is TGTGCCAGCTCACCGACTGGTACTTACGAGCAGTACGTC.